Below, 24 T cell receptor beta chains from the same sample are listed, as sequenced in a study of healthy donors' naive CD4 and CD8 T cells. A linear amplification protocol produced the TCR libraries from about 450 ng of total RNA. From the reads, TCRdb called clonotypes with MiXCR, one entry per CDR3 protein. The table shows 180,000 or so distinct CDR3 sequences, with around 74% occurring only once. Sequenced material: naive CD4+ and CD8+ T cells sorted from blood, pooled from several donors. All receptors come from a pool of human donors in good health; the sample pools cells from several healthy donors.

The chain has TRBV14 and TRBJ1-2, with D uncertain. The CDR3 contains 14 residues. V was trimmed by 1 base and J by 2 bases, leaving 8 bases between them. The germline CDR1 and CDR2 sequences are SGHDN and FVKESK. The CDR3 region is CASSQVSVNYGYTF. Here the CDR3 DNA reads TGTGCCAGCAGCCAAGTCTCGGTCAACTATGGCTACACCTTC.

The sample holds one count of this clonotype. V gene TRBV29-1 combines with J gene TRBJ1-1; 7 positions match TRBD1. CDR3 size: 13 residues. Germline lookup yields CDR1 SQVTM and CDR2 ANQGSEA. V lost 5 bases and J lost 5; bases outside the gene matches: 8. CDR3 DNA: TGCAGCGTTTCTGACAGGGTGATAACTGAAGCTTTCTTT. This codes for CSVSDRVITEAFF.

The CDR3 bases are TGTGCCAGCAGTGGACAGGTTGGCAATCAGCCCCAGCATTTT. It codes for CASSGQVGNQPQHF. The rearrangement joins TRBV6-1 to TRBJ1-5, with a weak D call TRBD1 (6 bases). V was trimmed by 4 bases and J by 2 bases, leaving 9 bases between them. The CDR3 runs 14 residues. Germline V gene lookup returns CDR1 MNHNS and CDR2 SASEGT.

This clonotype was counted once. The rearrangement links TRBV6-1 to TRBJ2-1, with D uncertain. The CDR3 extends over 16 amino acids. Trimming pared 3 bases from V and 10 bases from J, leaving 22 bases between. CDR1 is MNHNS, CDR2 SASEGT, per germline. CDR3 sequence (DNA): TGTGCCAGCAGTGACGCGGACCCACCTCTTCTATGGGAGCAGTTCTTC. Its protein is CASSDADPPLLWEQFF.

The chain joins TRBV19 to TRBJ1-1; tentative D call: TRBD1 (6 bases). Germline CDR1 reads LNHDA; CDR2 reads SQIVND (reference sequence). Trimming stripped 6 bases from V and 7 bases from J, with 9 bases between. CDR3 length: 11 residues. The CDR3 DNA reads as TGTGCCAGTAGGGACAGTGTTGAAGCTTTCTTT. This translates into CASRDSVEAFF.

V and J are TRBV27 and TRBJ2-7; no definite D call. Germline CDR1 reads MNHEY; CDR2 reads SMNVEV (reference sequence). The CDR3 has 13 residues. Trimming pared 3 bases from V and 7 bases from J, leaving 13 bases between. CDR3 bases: TGTGCCAGCAGTTTTATGGGTTTCGAAGAGCAGTACTTC. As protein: CASSFMGFEEQYF.

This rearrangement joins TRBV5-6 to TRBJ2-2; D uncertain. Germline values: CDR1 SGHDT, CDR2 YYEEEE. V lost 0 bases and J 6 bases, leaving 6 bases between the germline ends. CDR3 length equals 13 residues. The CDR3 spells CASSLARPGELFF. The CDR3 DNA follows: TGTGCCAGCAGCTTGGCTCGCCCCGGGGAGCTGTTTTTT.

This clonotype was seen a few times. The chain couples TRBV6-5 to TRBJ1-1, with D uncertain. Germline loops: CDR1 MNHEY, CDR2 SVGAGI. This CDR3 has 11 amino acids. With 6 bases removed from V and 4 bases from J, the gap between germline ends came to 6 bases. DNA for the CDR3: TGTGCCAGCAGGGGAGCCACTGAAGCTTTCTTT. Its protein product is CASRGATEAFF.

The CDR3 nucleotides are TGTGCCAGCAGTTTACAAGCGGGAGAATACAATGAGCAGTTCTTC. Protein product: CASSLQAGEYNEQFF. The chain carries TRBV12-3 or TRBV12-4 and TRBJ2-1; 8 bases map to TRBD2. The CDR3 sequence is 15 residues long. The J segment lost 4 bases and the V segment lost 2 bases, leaving 4 bases of the junction unmatched.

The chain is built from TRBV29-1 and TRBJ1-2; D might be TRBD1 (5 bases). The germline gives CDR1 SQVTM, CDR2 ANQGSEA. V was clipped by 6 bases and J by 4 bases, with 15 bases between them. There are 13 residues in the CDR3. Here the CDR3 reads CSVVTDSSYGYTF. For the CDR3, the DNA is TGCAGCGTCGTGACAGACAGTAGCTATGGCTACACCTTC.

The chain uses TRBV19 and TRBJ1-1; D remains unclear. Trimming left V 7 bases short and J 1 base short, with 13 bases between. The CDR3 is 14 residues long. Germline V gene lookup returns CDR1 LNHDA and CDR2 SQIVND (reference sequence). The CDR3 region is CASIPPGKNTEAFF. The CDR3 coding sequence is TGTGCCAGTATACCTCCAGGAAAGAACACTGAAGCTTTCTTT.

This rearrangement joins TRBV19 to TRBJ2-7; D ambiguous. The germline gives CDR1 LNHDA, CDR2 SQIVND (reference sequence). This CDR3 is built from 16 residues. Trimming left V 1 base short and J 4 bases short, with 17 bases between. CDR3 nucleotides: TGTGCCAGTAGTATAGCCCTGGTCGCGCAGGTATACGAGCAGTACTTC. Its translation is CASSIALVAQVYEQYF. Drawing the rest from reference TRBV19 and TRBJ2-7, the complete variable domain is DGGITQSPKYLFRKEGQNVTLSCEQNLNHDAMYWYRQDPGQGLRLIYYSQIVNDFQKGDIAEGYSVSREKKESFPLTVTSAQKNPTAFYLCASSIALVAQVYEQYFGPGTRLTVT.

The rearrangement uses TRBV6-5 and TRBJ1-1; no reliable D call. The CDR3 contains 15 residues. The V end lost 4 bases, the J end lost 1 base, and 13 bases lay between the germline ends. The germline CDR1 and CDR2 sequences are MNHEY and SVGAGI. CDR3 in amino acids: CASSSRTLGNTEAFF. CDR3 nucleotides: TGTGCCAGCAGTTCTAGGACCTTGGGGAACACTGAAGCTTTCTTT.

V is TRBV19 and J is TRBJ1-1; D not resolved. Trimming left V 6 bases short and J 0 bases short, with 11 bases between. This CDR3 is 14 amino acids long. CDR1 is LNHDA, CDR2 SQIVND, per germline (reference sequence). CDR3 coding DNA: TGTGCCAGTAGCGACTTTCCCATGAACACTGAAGCTTTCTTT. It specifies CASSDFPMNTEAFF.

The CDR3 is CSARGQGNQPQHF. The DNA of the CDR3 is TGCAGCGCCAGGGGACAGGGGAATCAGCCCCAGCATTTT. J is TRBJ1-5 and V is TRBV29-1; the match to TRBD1 covers 10 bases. Unmatched junction bases numbered 4, after V lost 7 bases and J lost 4 bases. The CDR3 is made up of 13 amino acids. Germline V lookup: CDR1 SQVTM, CDR2 ANQGSEA.

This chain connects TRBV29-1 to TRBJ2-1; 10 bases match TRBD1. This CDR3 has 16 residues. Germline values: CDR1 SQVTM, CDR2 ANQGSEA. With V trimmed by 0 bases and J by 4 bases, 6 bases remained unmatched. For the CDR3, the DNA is TGCAGCGTTGAAGATCCGGACAGGGGGATTTACAATGAGCAGTTCTTC. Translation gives CSVEDPDRGIYNEQFF.

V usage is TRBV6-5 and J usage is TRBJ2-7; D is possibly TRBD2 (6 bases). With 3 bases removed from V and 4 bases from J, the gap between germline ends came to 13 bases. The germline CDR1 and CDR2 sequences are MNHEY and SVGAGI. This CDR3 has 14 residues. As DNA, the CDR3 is TGTGCCAGCAGTTATGAAGGGGACTCTTACGAGCAGTACTTC. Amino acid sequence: CASSYEGDSYEQYF.

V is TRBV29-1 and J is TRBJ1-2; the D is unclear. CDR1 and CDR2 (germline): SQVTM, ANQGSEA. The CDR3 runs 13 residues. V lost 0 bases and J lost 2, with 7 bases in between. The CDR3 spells CSVEDTSNYGYTF. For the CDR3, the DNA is TGCAGCGTTGAAGACACTTCAAACTATGGCTACACCTTC.

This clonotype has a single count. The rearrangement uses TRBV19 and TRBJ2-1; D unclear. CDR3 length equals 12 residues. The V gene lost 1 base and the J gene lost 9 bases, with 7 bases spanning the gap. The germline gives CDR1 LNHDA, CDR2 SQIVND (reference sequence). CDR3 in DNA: TGTGCCAGTAGTATAGTACCCAGTGAGCAGTTCTTC. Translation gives CASSIVPSEQFF.

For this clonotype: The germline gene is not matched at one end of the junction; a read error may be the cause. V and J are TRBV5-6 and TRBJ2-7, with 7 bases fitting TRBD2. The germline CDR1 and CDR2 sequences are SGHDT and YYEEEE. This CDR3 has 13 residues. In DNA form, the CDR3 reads TGTGCTAGCAGCTTCACGGGGGGATACGAGCAGTACTTC. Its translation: CASSFTGGYEQYF.

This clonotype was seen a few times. The CDR3 here is CSVGQALGYTF. For the CDR3, the DNA is TGCAGCGTTGGGCAGGCACTTGGCTACACCTTC. The genes are TRBV29-1 and TRBJ1-2; no clear D gene. Trimming took 4 bases from V and 7 from J, leaving 10 bases between them. The CDR3 is 11 residues long. The germline V gene has CDR1 SQVTM and CDR2 ANQGSEA.

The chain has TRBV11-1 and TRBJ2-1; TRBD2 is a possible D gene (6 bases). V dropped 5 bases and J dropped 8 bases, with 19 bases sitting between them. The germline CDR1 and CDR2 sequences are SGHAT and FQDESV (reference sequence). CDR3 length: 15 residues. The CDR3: CASSPNRGGIDEQFF. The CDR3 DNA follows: TGTGCCAGCAGCCCGAATAGGGGAGGAATCGATGAGCAGTTCTTC.

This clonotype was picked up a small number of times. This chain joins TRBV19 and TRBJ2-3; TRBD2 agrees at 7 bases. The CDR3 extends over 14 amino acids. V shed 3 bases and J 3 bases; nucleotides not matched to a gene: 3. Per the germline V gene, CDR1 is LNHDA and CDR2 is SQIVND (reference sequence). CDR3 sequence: CASSMGLSTDTQYF. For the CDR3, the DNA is TGTGCCAGTAGTATGGGACTATCAACAGATACGCAGTATTTT.

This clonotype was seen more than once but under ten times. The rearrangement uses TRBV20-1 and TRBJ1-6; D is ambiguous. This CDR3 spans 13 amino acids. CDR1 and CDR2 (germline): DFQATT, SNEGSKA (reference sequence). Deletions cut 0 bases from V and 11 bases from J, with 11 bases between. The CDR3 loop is CSARDPGVTPLHF. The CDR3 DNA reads TGCAGTGCTAGAGATCCCGGGGTAACACCCCTCCACTTT.